This T cell receptor beta chain was sequenced for a study of CD8+ T cells in alopecia areata. Study summary: The tofacitinib course ran for 6 to 18 months and was followed by 6 months off drug.

RNA extraction and reverse transcription yielded cDNA as sequencing template. Repertoires were generated with immunoSEQ multiplex PCR, while TCRdb's copy carries only in-frame clones and drops some. The sample yields 150,000 to 200,000 clones, 65% to 75% seen once. The ends were cut back, 4 bases at V and 2 bases at J, with 12 bases in the middle. This CDR3 has 14 residues. Germline CDR1 is PRHDT and CDR2 is FYEKMQ (reference sequence). Alopecia areata patients provided lesional scalp punch biopsies and peripheral blood. The receptor's source is a human donor with alopecia areata. The input for sequencing was CD8+ T cells sorted from blood, taken at week 0. This sequence joins TRBV13 and TRBJ2-7, with D unresolved. CDR3 amino acids: CASSSRTAPYEQYF. The CDR3 DNA follows: TGTGCCAGCAGCTCGAGGACGGCGCCCTACGAGCAGTACTTC.